These 4 T cell receptor beta chains were all obtained from the same sample, sequenced in a study of beta chain features in type 1 diabetes. Broader study findings: Shortening of TCRB CDR3s, moderate but significant, appeared in all four CD4+ subsets of Type 1 diabetes patients.

The entirety of the isolated RNA underwent reverse transcription, so expressed TCRB transcripts were sequenced. Assay used: immunoSEQ multiplex PCR; TCRdb lists only in-frame clones, some missing. The profile covers over 100,000 clones, with about 16% appearing a single time and about 2.5% taken by the ten largest. Their antigen targets remain unknown. The sequencing input was central memory CD4+ T cells from blood. The receptors come from a young man with type 1 diabetes.

This clone came up many times. The rearrangement joins TRBV19 to TRBJ1-2; no clear D gene. Between the trimmed V and J ends, which lost 5 bases and 3 bases, there was a span of 7 bases. CDR1 and CDR2 from the germline V gene are LNHDA and SQIVND (reference sequence). CDR3 length: 12 residues. CDR3 sequence reads: CASSLADYGYTF. CDR3 sequence (DNA): TGTGCCAGTAGTCTAGCAGACTATGGCTACACCTTC. The entire variable domain, with the rest obtained from reference TRBV19 and TRBJ1-2, is as follows: DGGITQSPKYLFRKEGQNVTLSCEQNLNHDAMYWYRQDPGQGLRLIYYSQIVNDFQKGDIAEGYSVSREKKESFPLTVTSAQKNPTAFYLCASSLADYGYTFGSGTRLTVV.

This chain connects TRBV4-1 to TRBJ1-2, with D tentatively TRBD1 (6 bases). CDR3 length: 16 residues. V was shortened by 2 bases and J by 4 bases, with 17 bases between the two germline ends. CDR1 MGHRA and CDR2 YSYEKL come from the germline V gene. CDR3: CASSQQVQQGFYGYTF. DNA of the CDR3: TGCGCCAGCAGCCAACAAGTACAACAGGGCTTCTATGGCTACACCTTC.

This rearrangement joins TRBV2 to TRBJ1-2; no reliable D call. Trimming left V 5 bases short and J 5 bases short, with 9 bases between. This CDR3 comprises 12 residues. The germline gives CDR1 SNHLY, CDR2 FYNNEI. The CDR3 loop is CASSQVSYGYTF. The DNA for the CDR3 is TGTGCCAGCAGTCAAGTATCTTATGGCTACACCTTC.

This clone was observed a handful of times. The chain employs TRBV5-1 and TRBJ2-3; D may be TRBD1 (5 bases). The CDR3 loop spans 14 amino acids. Germline V lookup: CDR1 SGHRS, CDR2 YFSETQ. The V and J ends lost 4 bases and 4 bases respectively, with 13 bases between them. The CDR3: CASSKGFDPDTQYF. CDR3 bases: TGCGCCAGCAGCAAGGGGTTCGACCCAGATACGCAGTATTTT.